The 20 T cell receptor beta chains listed next were all sequenced from one sample in a study of shared T cell receptors in the human thymus. The assay was immunoSEQ multiplex PCR, and TCRdb's table has in-frame clones only and misses some. The repertoire has about 660,000 clones, 85% to 90% of them found once; the top ten carry 0.0095% to 0.013%. The data also belong to a second study, concerning human thymus T cells.

Sequencing used thymocytes. The receptors were gathered from a boy in the first two years of life with a congenital heart defect.

This sequence joins TRBV9 and TRBJ1-4, with 7 nucleotides matching TRBD1. The ends lost 3 bases at V and 3 bases at J; junction bases unmatched: 8. CDR3 length: 16 residues. Germline CDR1 is SGDLS and CDR2 is YYNGEE. The CDR3 sequence: CASSAQDRVANEKLFF. The CDR3 DNA reads TGTGCCAGCAGCGCCCAAGACAGGGTGGCTAATGAAAAACTGTTTTTT. Based on the CDR3 plus reference TRBV9 and TRBJ1-4, the full variable domain is DSGVTQTPKHLITATGQRVTLRCSPRSGDLSVYWYQQSLDQGLQFLIQYYNGEERAKGNILERFSAQQFPDLHSELNLSSLELGDSALYFCASSAQDRVANEKLFFGSGTQLSVL.

The chain uses TRBV5-5 and TRBJ2-3, with D hard to call. Between the trimmed V and J ends, which lost 4 bases and 8 bases, there was a span of 14 bases. From germline, CDR1 is SGHKS and CDR2 YYEKEE (reference sequence). The length of the CDR3 is 13 residues. The CDR3 DNA reads as TGTGCCAGCAGCCAGAACCCCCCAGGTACGCAGTATTTT. Its protein product is CASSQNPPGTQYF. Using reference TRBV5-5 and TRBJ2-3 for the parts outside the CDR3, the full variable domain is DAGVTQSPTHLIKTRGQQVTLRCSPISGHKSVSWYQQVLGQGPQFIFQYYEKEERGRGNFPDRFSARQFPNYSSELNVNALLLGDSALYLCASSQNPPGTQYFGPGTRLTVL.

The rearrangement joins TRBV5-6 to TRBJ2-3, with TRBD2 identical over 9 bases. V lost 4 bases, J lost 1 base, and 4 bases stayed unmatched. CDR3 length: 15 residues. From germline, CDR1 is SGHDT and CDR2 YYEEEE. The CDR3 region is CASSPSGRRTDTQYF. CDR3 coding DNA: TGTGCCAGCAGCCCAAGCGGGAGGCGCACAGATACGCAGTATTTT.

The chain links TRBV2 to TRBJ2-7; possibly TRBD2 for D (6 bases). Germline CDR1 reads SNHLY; CDR2 reads FYNNEI. This CDR3 spans 16 amino acids. V was shortened by 4 bases and J by 2 bases, with 18 bases between the two germline ends. In nucleotides, the CDR3 is TGTGCCAGCAGTGGGGACGAGGGGCGGGGCCCCTACGAGCAGTACTTC. Its translation is CASSGDEGRGPYEQYF.

The chain links TRBV21-1 to TRBJ1-4; no DNA check was done on the table's D call, TRBD1. TRBV21-1 is listed as a pseudogene. The CDR3 consists of 16 residues. DNA for the CDR3: TGTGCCAGCAGCGCTCTGAGCCACTTTAAACAGGAAAAACTGTTTTTT. Residues: CASSALSHFKQEKLFF.

V gene TRBV4-3 combines with J gene TRBJ2-1; 9 bases are a match to TRBD2. Per the germline V gene, CDR1 is LGHNA and CDR2 is YSLEER. With 0 bases clipped from V and 4 bases from J, the junction kept 7 bases outside the gene matches. The CDR3 length is 17 residues. CDR3 nucleotide sequence: TGCGCCAGCAGCCAAGATAATACTAGCGGGTCTTACAATGAGCAGTTCTTC. Translating it yields CASSQDNTSGSYNEQFF.

The rearrangement uses TRBV7-8 and TRBJ2-7, with TRBD1 matching over 9 bases. Germline assignment: CDR1 SGHVS and CDR2 FQNEAQ. There are 13 residues in the CDR3. J was trimmed by 4 bases and V by 6 bases; bases with no gene match: 4. CDR3 sequence reads: CASRRQGVYEQYF. The CDR3 nucleotides read TGTGCCAGCAGACGACAGGGGGTATACGAGCAGTACTTC.

This clone appeared once. The gene calls are TRBV15 and TRBJ2-7; 11 bases fit TRBD1. V lost 4 bases, J lost 7 bases, and 12 bases stayed unmatched. The CDR3 consists of 16 residues. Per the germline V gene, CDR1 is LNHNV and CDR2 is YYDKDF (reference sequence). The CDR3 nucleotides are TGTGCCACCAGCAAAAAACTCTCCGGGGACAGGGGGGAGCAGTACTTC. Protein product: CATSKKLSGDRGEQYF.

CDR3 loop: CASSQIRGTSGTYEQYF. The CDR3 bases are TGCGCCAGCAGCCAAATACGAGGGACTAGCGGAACCTACGAGCAGTACTTC. The gene calls are TRBV4-3 and TRBJ2-7; TRBD2 matches at 11 bases. CDR3 length: 17 amino acids. CDR1 is LGHNA, CDR2 YSLEER, per germline. V trimming: 2 bases; J trimming: 2 bases; junction bases outside the gene matches: 8.

Regarding this clone: Germline and junction disagree at one end, which may indicate a read error. The chain links TRBV6-1 to TRBJ2-7; 10 nucleotides agree with TRBD2. Germline CDR1 MNHNS, CDR2 SASEGT. This CDR3 has 14 residues. CDR3 in amino acids: CAQRGGPPSNEQYF. Here the CDR3 DNA reads TGTGCCCAGCGGGGGGGGCCACCCTCCAACGAGCAGTACTTC.

This rearrangement joins TRBV4-1 to TRBJ2-7; possibly TRBD2 for D (5 bases). The CDR3 runs to 16 residues. Trimming shortened V by 0 bases and J by 1 base, and 13 bases separated the two germline ends. Per the germline V gene, CDR1 is MGHRA and CDR2 is YSYEKL. CDR3 DNA: TGCGCCAGCAGCCAAGATGTCCAGCGGAAATCCTACGAGCAGTACTTC. Translation gives CASSQDVQRKSYEQYF.

This clone was seen a single time. The chain joins TRBV9 to TRBJ2-2, with 10 bases that match TRBD1. This CDR3 comprises 18 residues. CDR1 SGDLS and CDR2 YYNGEE come from the germline V gene. V gave up 4 bases and J gave up 4 bases; unmatched junction bases: 13. The CDR3 loop is CASSTRTGGASSTGELFF. CDR3 nucleotides: TGTGCCAGCAGCACCAGGACAGGGGGGGCCTCGAGCACCGGGGAGCTGTTTTTT.

J is TRBJ2-7 and V is TRBV7-8; the match to TRBD1 covers 7 bases. Trimming took 4 bases from V and 0 from J; bases not matched to a gene: 9. The CDR3 length is 16 residues. CDR1 is SGHVS and CDR2 is FQNEAQ in the germline V gene. CDR3 sequence: CASSSSTGASSYEQYF. CDR3 bases: TGTGCCAGCAGCTCCTCCACAGGGGCCAGCTCCTACGAGCAGTACTTC. Based on the CDR3 plus reference TRBV7-8 and TRBJ2-7, the full variable domain is GAGVSQSPRYKVAKRGQDVALRCDPISGHVSLFWYQQALGQGPEFLTYFQNEAQLDKSGLPSDRFFAERPEGSVSTLKIQRTQQEDSAVYLCASSSSTGASSYEQYFGPGTRLTVT.

The chain recombines TRBV27 with TRBJ2-7; a possible D gene is TRBD1 (6 bases). V lost 4 bases, J lost 2 bases, and 21 bases lay in between. The CDR3 runs to 17 residues. CDR1 is MNHEY and CDR2 is SMNVEV in the germline V gene (reference sequence). DNA for the CDR3: TGTGCCAGCAGTTCAGATTACCGGGACACATTTCCCTACGAGCAGTACTTC. It codes for CASSSDYRDTFPYEQYF.

The rearrangement joins TRBV2 to TRBJ1-3; D remains unclear. The V gene lost 6 bases and the J gene lost 0 bases, with 6 bases spanning the gap. This CDR3 contains 13 residues. Germline assignment: CDR1 SNHLY and CDR2 FYNNEI. The CDR3 DNA reads TGTGCCAGCAGCGTTTCCTCTGGAAACACCATATATTTT. It translates to CASSVSSGNTIYF.

The chain carries TRBV2 and TRBJ2-7; 7 bases agree with TRBD1. The CDR3 is made up of 15 amino acids. J was trimmed by 2 bases and V by 5 bases; bases with no gene match: 9. CDR1 and CDR2 from the germline V gene are SNHLY and FYNNEI. CDR3 sequence: CASSRDGTDTYEQYF. Here the CDR3 DNA reads TGTGCCAGCAGTCGTGACGGGACAGATACCTACGAGCAGTACTTC.

This clone was seen only a few times. The rearrangement joins TRBV25-1 to TRBJ2-3; 10 nucleotides match TRBD1. CDR3 length: 17 residues. Per the germline V gene, CDR1 is MGHDK and CDR2 is SYGVNS. V lost 0 bases to trimming and J lost 6 bases; unmatched junction nucleotides: 9. The CDR3 DNA reads as TGTGCCAGCAGTGAATATAGTGACAGGGGGCAGTCTGATACGCAGTATTTT. As protein: CASSEYSDRGQSDTQYF.

The V call is TRBV19, the J call TRBJ2-5; 8 bases agree with TRBD1. CDR1 LNHDA and CDR2 SQIVND come from the germline V gene (reference sequence). Losses at the gene ends were 5 bases for V and 5 bases for J; bases not matched to a gene: 16. This CDR3 contains 17 residues. CDR3 sequence reads: CASSPQVDRARWETQYF. DNA of the CDR3: TGTGCCAGTAGTCCCCAGGTGGACAGGGCGCGGTGGGAGACCCAGTACTTC.

This clone was recorded only once. The rearrangement uses TRBV5-4 and TRBJ2-5; 7 bases map to TRBD2. This CDR3 is 16 amino acids long. From germline, CDR1 is SGHNT and CDR2 YYREEE (reference sequence). Trimming at V came to 3 bases and at J to 4 bases, leaving 12 bases not matched to a gene. CDR3 DNA: TGTGCCAGCAGCTACCGGTTTTGGGAGGGGATAGAGACCCAGTACTTC. Amino acids: CASSYRFWEGIETQYF. The full variable domain, its missing parts supplied by reference TRBV5-4 and TRBJ2-5, is ETGVTQSPTHLIKTRGQQVTLRCSSQSGHNTVSWYQQALGQGPQFIFQYYREEENGRGNFPPRFSGLQFPNYSSELNVNALELDDSALYLCASSYRFWEGIETQYFGPGTRLLVL.

V usage is TRBV11-2 and J usage is TRBJ2-7; TRBD2 aligns across 9 bases. The CDR3 runs to 17 residues. Germline V gene data show CDR1 as SGHAT and CDR2 as FQNNGV. V gave up 1 base and J gave up 4 bases; unmatched junction bases: 11. CDR3 bases: TGTGCCAGCAGCTTAGTGTCCCTGGCGGGAGGGGAATACGAGCAGTACTTC. This codes for CASSLVSLAGGEYEQYF.